Sequencing of this T cell receptor beta chain was carried out in a study of blood T cell repertoires in COVID-19. Trimming pared 4 bases from V and 5 bases from J, leaving 14 bases between. From germline, CDR1 is MNHEY and CDR2 SVGAGI. This CDR3 is 14 amino acids long. The table came from immunoSEQ multiplex PCR; TCRdb's copy has only in-frame clones and leaves some out. The sample records 450,000 to 600,000 clones, around 90% being singletons. This rearrangement joins TRBV6-5 to TRBJ1-2; D possibly corresponds to TRBD1 (5 bases). Specimen: PBMCs or T cells enriched from blood (not recorded which). This TCR was recovered from a woman in her late teens or twenties who had recovered from COVID-19. Here the CDR3 DNA reads TGTGCCAGCAGTTTAGGAGGGGTAGGGTATGGCTACACCTTC. It codes for CASSLGGVGYGYTF.